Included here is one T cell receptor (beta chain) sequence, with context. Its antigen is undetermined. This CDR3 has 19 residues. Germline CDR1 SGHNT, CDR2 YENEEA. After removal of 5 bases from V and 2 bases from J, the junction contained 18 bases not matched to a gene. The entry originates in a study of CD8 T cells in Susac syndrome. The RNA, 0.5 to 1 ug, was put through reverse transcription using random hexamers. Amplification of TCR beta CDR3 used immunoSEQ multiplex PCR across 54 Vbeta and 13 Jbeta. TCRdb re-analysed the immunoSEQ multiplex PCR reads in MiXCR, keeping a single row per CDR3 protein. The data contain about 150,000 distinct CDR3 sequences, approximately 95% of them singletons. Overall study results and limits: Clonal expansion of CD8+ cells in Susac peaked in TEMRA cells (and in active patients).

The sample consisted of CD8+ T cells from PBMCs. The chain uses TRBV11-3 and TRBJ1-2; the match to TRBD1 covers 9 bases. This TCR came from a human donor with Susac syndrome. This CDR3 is CASSPDPRDRDLINYGYTF. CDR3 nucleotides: TGTGCCAGCAGCCCGGACCCTCGGGACAGGGACCTTATCAACTATGGCTACACCTTC.